This is a list of T cell receptor beta chains from one sample in a study of shared clonotypes between healthy human individuals. Sequenced by immunoSEQ multiplex PCR; TCRdb stores in-frame clones only, minus some. The sample contains about 2.4 million clones, over 85% of which appear only once. Input material: naive CD4+ T cells sorted from blood. All receptors derive from a man younger than 30 in good health. Each CDR3 is given with its conserved first and last residue. D genes are given only for firm matches.

-,TRBJ1-6,TRBV18,CASSLSGGESPLHF,TGTGCCAGCTCACTTTCTGGGGGGGAATCACCCCTCCACTTT
-,TRBJ2-4,TRBV2,CASSDAPPTGSIQYF,TGTGCCAGCAGTGATGCCCCCCCGACGGGTTCTATTCAGTACTTC
TRBD2,TRBJ2-7,TRBV2,CASSLTSGIYEQYF,TGTGCCAGCAGTTTGACTAGCGGGATCTACGAGCAGTACTTC
-,TRBJ1-1,TRBV7-8,CASSFSENTEAFF,TGTGCCAGCAGCTTTTCGGAGAACACTGAAGCTTTCTTT
-,TRBJ2-1,TRBV30,CAWIGSSYNEQFF,TGTGCCTGGATTGGGAGCTCCTACAATGAGCAGTTCTTC
-,TRBJ1-1,TRBV6-5,CATSVGGVNTEAFF,TGTGCCACCTCGGTTGGGGGGGTGAACACTGAAGCTTTCTTT
TRBD2,TRBJ2-3,TRBV5-1,CASSFAGGGTDTQYF,TGCGCCAGCAGCTTCGCGGGAGGGGGGACAGATACGCAGTATTTT
TRBD1,TRBJ1-1,TRBV19,CASSGTVNTEAFF,TGTGCCAGTAGTGGGACAGTAAACACTGAAGCTTTCTTT
TRBD1,TRBJ2-5,TRBV5-1,CASSPGTGLPETQYF,TGCGCCAGCAGCCCAGGGACAGGGTTGCCGGAGACCCAGTACTTC
-,TRBJ2-5,TRBV7-2,CASSRGTVQETQYF,TGTGCCAGCAGCCGTGGGACCGTTCAAGAGACCCAGTACTTC